One and the same sample provided the 21 T cell receptor beta chains below, sequenced in a study of T cell responses to AZD1222 COVID-19 vaccine (dated by TCRdb to the early 2020s). In light of the paper, this sample's time point label describes: about 28 days (+/-7) after the second vaccine dose. The treatment or condition label here, explained by the study, means: meningococcal conjugate vaccine given as trial control. Library creation used the immunoSEQ multiplex PCR assay. TCRdb's version of the immuneACCESS table is confined to in-frame rearrangements and falls short of the full clone set. An unresolved V gene accounts for under half of the shortfall where checked; the remainder is of unknown origin. This sample gives fewer than 50,000 clones in total; around three quarters of them show up just once. The top ten clonotypes cover roughly 21% of the sample. This material consisted of peripheral blood, taken 28 days after the second dose of the MenACWY control vaccine. These receptors came from an adult who received the MenACWY meningococcal vaccine as a control.

This clone was counted between two and nine times. V gene TRBV29-1 combines with J gene TRBJ1-1, with 7 nucleotides matching TRBD1. The CDR3 is made up of 14 amino acids. The germline V gene has CDR1 SQVTM and CDR2 ANQGSEA. With 7 bases clipped from V and 8 bases from J, the junction kept 16 bases outside the gene matches. The CDR3 reads CSGHRGSGLTEAFF. CDR3 bases: TGCAGCGGGCACAGGGGCTCCGGCCTCACAGAAGCTTTCTTT.

On this clone itself: It is likely a read error, because the conserved phenylalanine at the end of the CDR3 is missing. Because the CDR3's place on the DNA is in doubt, the DNA is left out and the CDR3 is given as listed by TCRdb. The V gene is TRBV5-6, the J gene TRBJ2-7; the table assigns TRBD2, which was not confirmed against the DNA. Germline V gene data show CDR1 as SGHDT and CDR2 as YYEEEE. The CDR3 is 13 amino acids long, termini counted. CDR3 residues: CASSLGVGTQSRL.

V gene TRBV7-2 combines with J gene TRBJ2-4, with a tentative D call TRBD1 (6 bases). V was clipped by 0 bases and J by 1 base, with 16 bases between them. The CDR3 has 18 amino acids. The germline V gene encodes CDR1 SGHTA and CDR2 FQGNSA. CDR3 sequence: CASSLAGRGGVAKNIQYF. CDR3 sequence (DNA): TGTGCCAGCAGCTTAGCGGGAAGAGGGGGAGTGGCCAAAAACATTCAGTACTTC.

J is TRBJ1-1 and V is TRBV11-2, with a tentative D call TRBD1 (6 bases). CDR3 size: 16 residues. Germline V gene data show CDR1 as SGHAT and CDR2 as FQNNGV. V was cut by 5 bases and J by 6 bases, with 22 bases left in between. CDR3 in amino acids: CASSRVMGGRFPEAFF. As DNA, the CDR3 is TGTGCCAGCAGCCGAGTCATGGGGGGGCGGTTTCCTGAAGCTTTCTTT.

In its sample, this clone was seen a few times. V and J are TRBV4-1 and TRBJ1-3; D gene ambiguous. The ends were cut back, 1 base at V and 4 bases at J, with 8 bases in the middle. The CDR3 contains 14 residues. CDR1 MGHRA and CDR2 YSYEKL come from the germline V gene. The CDR3 DNA reads TGCGCCAGCAGCCAAGTTAATTCAGGAAACACCATATATTTT. It yields the protein CASSQVNSGNTIYF.

V and J are TRBV18 and TRBJ2-1; TRBD1 matches at 12 bases. The germline CDR1 and CDR2 sequences are KGHSH and LQKENI. The CDR3 totals 16 residues. After removal of 3 bases from V and 3 bases from J, the junction contained 3 bases not matched to a gene. The CDR3 bases are TGTGCCAGCTCACCTAGGGACAGGGGGCACTACAATGAGCAGTTCTTC. It translates to CASSPRDRGHYNEQFF.

This chain uses TRBV11-2 with TRBJ1-2; 8 nucleotides agree with TRBD1. CDR1 is SGHAT and CDR2 is FQNNGV in the germline V gene. V dropped 5 bases and J dropped 3; count of bases not matched to a gene: 2. The CDR3 loop spans 13 amino acids. The CDR3 DNA follows: TGTGCCAGCAGCCTGGGACAGGACTATGGCTACACCTTC. Translating it yields CASSLGQDYGYTF.

CDR3 sequence reads: CASSPRQGINTEAFF. In DNA, the CDR3 is TGTGCCAGCAGCCCAAGACAGGGGATAAACACTGAAGCTTTCTTT. The rearrangement links TRBV5-4 to TRBJ1-1; 8 bases line up with TRBD1. CDR1 and CDR2 (germline): SGHNT, YYREEE (reference sequence). The trim removed 4 bases at V and 2 bases at J, leaving 7 bases unmatched. This CDR3 has 15 residues. The full variable domain, in which reference TRBV5-4 and TRBJ1-1 provide the parts outside the CDR3, is ETGVTQSPTHLIKTRGQQVTLRCSSQSGHNTVSWYQQALGQGPQFIFQYYREEENGRGNFPPRFSGLQFPNYSSELNVNALELDDSALYLCASSPRQGINTEAFFGQGTRLTVV.

This chain links TRBV19 with TRBJ1-5; no definite D call. Germline loops: CDR1 LNHDA, CDR2 SQIVND (reference sequence). V dropped 2 bases and J dropped 4 bases, with 9 bases sitting between them. The CDR3 is 14 amino acids. This chain's CDR3 is CASSILGLNQPQHF. DNA for the CDR3: TGTGCCAGTAGTATACTAGGACTAAATCAGCCCCAGCATTTT.

The rearrangement links TRBV5-1 to TRBJ1-4; D call uncertain. The germline V and J ends were trimmed by 0 bases and 7 bases, with 7 bases remaining between them. CDR3 size: 13 residues. Per the germline V gene, CDR1 is SGHRS and CDR2 is YFSETQ. CDR3 sequence reads: CASSLVPIEKLFF. CDR3 nucleotides: TGCGCCAGCAGCTTGGTACCAATTGAAAAACTGTTTTTT.

This sequence joins TRBV30 and TRBJ1-2; no firm D call. V lost 2 bases and J 5 bases, leaving 6 bases between the germline ends. Germline CDR1 reads GTSNPN; CDR2 reads SVGIG (reference sequence). CDR3 length: 11 residues. CDR3 sequence reads: CAWSKSYGYTF. CDR3 DNA sequence: TGTGCCTGGAGTAAGTCATATGGCTACACCTTC.

This chain joins TRBV10-3 and TRBJ1-1, with a tentative D call TRBD1 (5 bases). The CDR3 runs 13 residues. Germline-derived CDR1 and CDR2 are ENHRY and SYGVKD. The V end was cut by 6 bases, the J end by 0 bases, with 8 bases between. DNA of the CDR3: TGTGCCATCAGCGGGGGGGTGAACACTGAAGCTTTCTTT. Translating it yields CAISGGVNTEAFF.

This clone turned up a few times. V and J are TRBV5-1 and TRBJ1-5, with D hard to call. Looked up from germline, CDR1 is SGHRS and CDR2 is YFSETQ. V lost 4 bases and J lost 10, with 15 bases in between. The CDR3 runs 13 residues. The CDR3 sequence: CASSETVDGPQHF. In nucleotides, the CDR3 is TGCGCCAGCAGCGAGACGGTGGATGGACCCCAGCATTTT.

A few counts support this clone. V is TRBV3-1 (or the pseudogene TRBV3-2) and J is TRBJ2-7; 11 bases map to TRBD2. Germline V gene sequence: CDR1 LGHDT, CDR2 YNNKEL (reference sequence). The CDR3 extends over 16 amino acids. V trimming: 1 base; J trimming: 2 bases; junction bases outside the gene matches: 4. DNA for the CDR3: TGTGCCAGCAGCCAAGGAAATAGCGGGGGGGCCTACGAGCAGTACGTC. Translated: CASSQGNSGGAYEQYV.

This clone was observed a single time. This sequence joins TRBV30 and TRBJ1-1; D is unresolved. Germline lookup yields CDR1 GTSNPN and CDR2 SVGIG (reference sequence). Trimming took 8 bases from V and 3 from J, leaving 16 bases between them. The CDR3 extends over 13 amino acids. The CDR3 spells CATADQSDTEAFF. For the CDR3, the DNA is TGTGCCACAGCTGACCAAAGCGACACTGAAGCTTTCTTT.

The CDR3 region is CASSLGLRGNTEAFF. As DNA, the CDR3 is TGTGCCAGCAGCTTAGGCCTCAGGGGAAACACTGAAGCTTTCTTT. V usage is TRBV13 and J usage is TRBJ1-1, with D maybe TRBD1 (6 bases). CDR1 is PRHDT and CDR2 is FYEKMQ in the germline V gene (reference sequence). Between the trimmed V and J ends, which lost 0 bases and 2 bases, there was a span of 10 bases. CDR3 length: 15 amino acids. Together with reference TRBV13 and TRBJ1-1, the CDR3 gives the full variable domain: AAGVIQSPRHLIKEKRETATLKCYPIPRHDTVYWYQQGPGQDPQFLISFYEKMQSDKGSIPDRFSAQQFSDYHSELNMSSLELGDSALYFCASSLGLRGNTEAFFGQGTRLTVV.

The J gene is TRBJ2-5, the V gene TRBV5-6, with D possibly TRBD1 on 5 matching bases. Germline CDR1 and CDR2: SGHDT and YYEEEE. V shed 3 bases and J shed 5 bases, with 11 bases lying between them. There are 13 residues in the CDR3. The CDR3 bases are TGTGCCAGCAGCTCCAGGGTGGGGGAGACCCAGTACTTC. This codes for CASSSRVGETQYF.

This clone appeared once. The chain combines TRBV5-1 with TRBJ2-1; 12 bases fit TRBD2. Trimming cost V 0 bases and J 8 bases; bases outside gene matches: 3. There are 15 residues in the CDR3. The germline V gene encodes CDR1 SGHRS and CDR2 YFSETQ. The CDR3 bases are TGCGCCAGCAGCTTGGGACTAGCGGGAGCCTATGAGCAGTTCTTC. Translated: CASSLGLAGAYEQFF. Variable domain in full (rest from reference TRBV5-1 and TRBJ2-1): KAGVTQTPRYLIKTRGQQVTLSCSPISGHRSVSWYQQTPGQGLQFLFEYFSETQRNKGNFPGRFSGRQFSNSRSEMNVSTLELGDSALYLCASSLGLAGAYEQFFGPGTRLTVL.

This chain links TRBV30 with TRBJ1-5, with TRBD1 matching 8 bases. Germline lookup yields CDR1 GTSNPN and CDR2 SVGIG (reference sequence). This CDR3 region has 13 residues. V lost 2 bases, J lost 6 bases, and 3 bases stayed unmatched. The CDR3 DNA is TGTGCCTGGAGTTCGACAGGGGCTCAGCCCCAGCATTTT. Its translation is CAWSSTGAQPQHF.

This chain links TRBV27 with TRBJ1-2; D perhaps matches TRBD1 (5 bases). Between the trimmed V and J ends, which lost 4 bases and 3 bases, there was a span of 9 bases. Germline loops: CDR1 MNHEY, CDR2 SMNVEV (reference sequence). The CDR3 extends over 13 amino acids. The CDR3 reads CASSWDPYYGYTF. The CDR3 coding sequence is TGTGCCAGCAGTTGGGACCCCTACTATGGCTACACCTTC.

V and J are TRBV30 and TRBJ2-7; TRBD2 might be the D (6 bases). The ends were cut back, 0 bases at V and 6 bases at J, with 18 bases in the middle. The CDR3 is 15 amino acids. CDR1 is GTSNPN, CDR2 SVGIG, per germline (reference sequence). The CDR3 spells CAWSVSSGRGAEQYF. In DNA, the CDR3 is TGTGCCTGGAGTGTAAGTAGTGGGCGGGGTGCCGAGCAGTACTTC.